Presented here are 23 T cell receptor beta chains from one specimen sequenced in a study of CD8+ T cells in alopecia areata listed by TCRdb under 2018. According to the study, the label for this sample's time point signals: roughly 24 weeks on oral tofacitinib. The meaning of the sample's treatment or condition label: oral pan-JAK inhibitor, 5-10 mg twice daily. To prepare the library, the immunoSEQ multiplex PCR assay was applied. For TCR sequencing, RNA was extracted from every sample and reverse transcribed into cDNA to serve as template. TCRdb holds this immuneACCESS table with in-frame rearrangements only. Some clones are missing; in checked studies, unresolved V genes explain under half, and the rest has no known cause. The sample has 75,000 to 80,000 clones on record, 60% to 70% of them singletons. The biggest ten clones account for about 20% of the sample. Specimen: CD8+ T cells sorted from blood, collected at week 24, from a patient treated with tofacitinib. The receptors stem from a human donor with alopecia areata.

This chain links TRBV7-9 with TRBJ2-1; a weak D match, TRBD2 (6 bases). The V end was cut by 1 base, the J end by 8 bases, with 15 bases between. The V gene's germline CDR1 is SEHNR and CDR2 FQNEAQ (reference sequence). This CDR3 contains 15 residues. The CDR3 loop reads CASSLGVAELDEQFF. CDR3 nucleotides: TGTGCCAGCAGCTTAGGGGTAGCGGAGTTAGATGAGCAGTTCTTC. Filled out from reference TRBV7-9 and TRBJ2-1, the complete variable domain reads DTGVSQNPRHKITKRGQNVTFRCDPISEHNRLYWYRQTLGQGPEFLTYFQNEAQLEKSRLLSDRFSAERPKGSFSTLEIQRTEQGDSAMYLCASSLGVAELDEQFFGPGTRLTVL.

The chain carries TRBV19 and TRBJ2-4; D not certain. This CDR3 comprises 14 residues. V lost 9 bases and J 3 bases, leaving 15 bases between the germline ends. The germline V gene has CDR1 LNHDA and CDR2 SQIVND (reference sequence). The CDR3 bases are TGTGCCAGGCAGGAGAAAGTTGGCAAAAACATTCAGTACTTC. It is translated as CARQEKVGKNIQYF.

The rearrangement links TRBV28 to TRBJ2-7; TRBD2 aligns across 10 bases. The V and J ends lost 7 bases and 2 bases, in that order; junction bases with no gene match: 8. Germline assignment: CDR1 MDHEN and CDR2 SYDVKM. The length of the CDR3 is 15 residues. In DNA, the CDR3 is TGTGCCAGCACCGAGACTAGCGGGCTGGCCTACGAGCAGTACTTC. This translates into CASTETSGLAYEQYF.

V and J are TRBV9 and TRBJ2-5, with 9 bases lining up with TRBD2. J was trimmed by 5 bases and V by 4 bases; bases with no gene match: 0. Looked up from germline, CDR1 is SGDLS and CDR2 is YYNGEE. The CDR3 runs 12 residues. For the CDR3, the DNA is TGTGCCAGCAGCACTAGCGGGGAGACCCAGTACTTC. Amino acids: CASSTSGETQYF. Supplemented by reference TRBV9 and TRBJ2-5, the full variable domain reads DSGVTQTPKHLITATGQRVTLRCSPRSGDLSVYWYQQSLDQGLQFLIQYYNGEERAKGNILERFSAQQFPDLHSELNLSSLELGDSALYFCASSTSGETQYFGPGTRLLVL.

V and J are TRBV6-5 and TRBJ2-3; TRBD1 is a possible D gene (6 bases). This CDR3 has 12 amino acids. From germline, CDR1 is MNHEY and CDR2 SVGAGI. V lost 5 bases to trimming and J lost 9 bases, with 12 bases between them. CDR3 in amino acids: CASSASGTTQYF. The DNA for the CDR3 is TGTGCCAGCAGTGCATCCGGGACAACGCAGTATTTT.

This clone was detected only a few times. This chain joins TRBV5-4 and TRBJ2-2, with D uncertain. Between the trimmed V and J ends, which lost 5 bases and 3 bases, there was a span of 8 bases. The CDR3 is 13 residues long. The germline CDR1 and CDR2 sequences are SGHNT and YYREEE (reference sequence). The CDR3 nucleotides read TGTGCCAGCAGTCCGAAGGACACCGGGGAGCTGTTTTTT. As protein: CASSPKDTGELFF.

In this sample, this clone turned up a few times. This chain uses TRBV5-1 with TRBJ1-1; TRBD1 is a possible D gene (6 bases). Per the germline V gene, CDR1 is SGHRS and CDR2 is YFSETQ. CDR3 size: 14 residues. Trimming took off 7 bases at V and 0 bases at J, with 13 bases between the two ends. The CDR3 sequence is CASGGGYVNTEAFF. Written as DNA, the CDR3 is TGCGCCAGCGGAGGGGGATACGTGAACACTGAAGCTTTCTTT.

This clone showed up just once. The gene calls are TRBV29-1 and TRBJ2-7, with 8 bases matching TRBD1. Germline V gene data show CDR1 as SQVTM and CDR2 as ANQGSEA. CDR3 length: 13 residues. V shed 6 bases, J shed 2 bases, and the junction held 6 bases outside the gene matches. The CDR3 here is CSVGTGPAYEQYF. The CDR3 nucleotides are TGCAGCGTGGGGACAGGCCCGGCCTACGAGCAGTACTTC.

This clone was recorded only once. The CDR3 coding sequence is TGTGCCAGCAGCCCTGGGACTAGTATGCACGAGCAGTACTTC. Protein: CASSPGTSMHEQYF. The gene calls are TRBV9 and TRBJ2-5, with 8 bases aligning to TRBD2. The last part of the DNA fits TRBJ2-7 better; the J call may be wrong. Germline V CDR1 and CDR2: SGDLS, YYNGEE. CDR3 length: 14 amino acids.

This chain connects TRBV7-3 to TRBJ2-5, with D tentatively TRBD1 (8 bases). The germline V and J ends were trimmed by 5 bases and 2 bases, with 15 bases remaining between them. CDR3 size: 15 residues. Germline assignment: CDR1 SGHTA and CDR2 FQGTGA. The CDR3 DNA is TGTGCCAGCAGCCCAACAGGGGGAGGGCAAGAGACCCAGTACTTC. Translated, it gives CASSPTGGGQETQYF.

A few counts support this clone. This sequence joins TRBV29-1 and TRBJ1-1, with unresolved D. Trimming removed 6 bases at V and 4 bases at J, with 12 bases between. The germline V gene has CDR1 SQVTM and CDR2 ANQGSEA. This CDR3 spans 12 amino acids. The CDR3 here is CSVWTGSTEAFF. CDR3 nucleotides: TGCAGCGTATGGACGGGGAGCACTGAAGCTTTCTTT. The complete variable domain, with remaining parts taken from reference TRBV29-1 and TRBJ1-1, reads SAVISQKPSRDICQRGTSLTIQCQVDSQVTMMFWYRQQPGQSLTLIATANQGSEATYESGFVIDKFPISRPNLTFSTLTVSNMSPEDSSIYLCSVWTGSTEAFFGQGTRLTVV.

This clone was observed once. The CDR3 nucleotides are TGTGCCAGCAGCTTAGGAATGCCAGATACGCAGTATTTT. Translation: CASSLGMPDTQYF. This sequence joins TRBV7-9 and TRBJ2-3; D is undetermined. Trimming shortened V by 1 base and J by 4 bases, and 6 bases separated the two germline ends. CDR1 is SEHNR, CDR2 FQNEAQ, per germline (reference sequence). This CDR3 spans 13 amino acids.

The genes are TRBV4-3 and TRBJ2-5; D gene uncertain. The CDR3 loop spans 15 amino acids. Germline V lookup: CDR1 LGHNA, CDR2 YSLEER. The V end was cut by 4 bases, the J end by 1 base, with 13 bases between. The CDR3 DNA is TGCGCCAGCAGCCTGACCTATCGAAGCCAAGAGACCCAGTACTTC. The encoded protein is CASSLTYRSQETQYF.

The rearrangement links TRBV7-6 to TRBJ2-1; 7 bases agree with TRBD2. The CDR3 sequence is 14 residues long. V shed 5 bases and J 8 bases; nucleotides not matched to a gene: 9. Germline CDR1 and CDR2: SGHVS and FNYEAQ. CDR3 sequence: CASSPRLADYEQFF. CDR3 bases: TGTGCCAGCAGCCCACGACTAGCCGACTATGAGCAGTTCTTC.

The V call is TRBV27, the J call TRBJ1-5, with TRBD1 matching 10 bases. V lost 5 bases, J lost 5 bases, and 12 bases stayed unmatched. Germline assignment: CDR1 MNHEY and CDR2 SMNVEV (reference sequence). This CDR3 has 17 residues. The CDR3 nucleotides read TGTGCCAGCAGTCTACATACCGGGACAGGGGTTCATCAGCCCCAGCATTTT. Its protein is CASSLHTGTGVHQPQHF.

This clone was counted only a few times. The J gene is TRBJ1-2, the V gene TRBV29-1, with 7 nucleotides matching TRBD1. The V and J ends lost 0 bases and 4 bases, in that order; junction bases with no gene match: 5. The CDR3 covers 14 residues. Germline V gene data show CDR1 as SQVTM and CDR2 as ANQGSEA. In DNA form, the CDR3 reads TGCAGCGTTGAAGACAGCGACAGGGCCTATGGCTACACCTTC. Protein product: CSVEDSDRAYGYTF.

This clone was seen a few times. The gene calls are TRBV29-1 and TRBJ2-2; D is ambiguous. The CDR3 has 13 residues. Trimming pared 7 bases from V and 5 bases from J, leaving 14 bases between. Germline-derived CDR1 and CDR2 are SQVTM and ANQGSEA. CDR3 loop: CSADGAVTGELFF. DNA of the CDR3: TGCAGCGCCGACGGTGCGGTTACCGGGGAGCTGTTTTTT.

This chain uses TRBV7-8 with TRBJ2-2; D is ambiguous. This CDR3 region has 11 residues. The germline V gene has CDR1 SGHVS and CDR2 FQNEAQ. Trimming removed 4 bases from V and 6 bases from J, with 3 bases in between. The CDR3 reads CASSSPGELFF. Written as DNA, the CDR3 is TGTGCCAGCAGCTCTCCCGGGGAGCTGTTTTTT.

The chain combines TRBV7-8 with TRBJ1-5; D is uncertain. CDR3 size: 15 residues. Trimming cost V 5 bases and J 9 bases, with 20 bases left between them. Germline-derived CDR1 and CDR2 are SGHVS and FQNEAQ. In DNA form, the CDR3 reads TGTGCCAGCAGCGACATAGTGGTGGCGGAGAGGCCCCAGCATTTT. It is translated as CASSDIVVAERPQHF.

About this clone itself: The sample contains more than one DNA sequence encoding this CDR3. This chain connects TRBV4-3 to TRBJ1-1, with D uncertain. The V end was cut by 5 bases, the J end by 2 bases, with 6 bases between. The CDR3 totals 12 residues. CDR1 LGHNA and CDR2 YSLEER come from the germline V gene. The CDR3 reads CASSSPNTEAFF. CDR3 DNA: TGCGCCAGCAGCAGCCCAAACACTGAAGCTTTCTTT.

The chain uses TRBV7-3 and TRBJ2-1; no definite D call. The V gene's germline CDR1 is SGHTA and CDR2 FQGTGA. The CDR3 length is 12 residues. Trimming stripped 5 bases from V and 8 bases from J, with 10 bases between. CDR3 in amino acids: CASSQTGDEQFF. The DNA for the CDR3 is TGTGCCAGCAGCCAGACCGGAGATGAGCAGTTCTTC.

Concerning this clone: The sample contains more than one DNA sequence encoding this CDR3. The chain recombines TRBV9 with TRBJ2-7; no reliable D call. This CDR3 is built from 14 residues. Looked up from germline, CDR1 is SGDLS and CDR2 is YYNGEE. V gave up 0 bases and J gave up 4 bases, with 11 bases separating them. The CDR3 bases are TGTGCCAGCAGCGTAGGGCAGGCTACTTACGAGCAGTACTTC. This gives the protein CASSVGQATYEQYF.

The chain recombines TRBV9 with TRBJ2-1; D might be TRBD2 (7 bases). The CDR3 loop spans 15 amino acids. The ends were cut back, 3 bases at V and 4 bases at J, with 14 bases in the middle. The germline CDR1 and CDR2 sequences are SGDLS and YYNGEE. The CDR3 region is CASSASGGLYNEQFF. The CDR3 DNA follows: TGTGCCAGCAGCGCGTCGGGGGGCCTATACAATGAGCAGTTCTTC.